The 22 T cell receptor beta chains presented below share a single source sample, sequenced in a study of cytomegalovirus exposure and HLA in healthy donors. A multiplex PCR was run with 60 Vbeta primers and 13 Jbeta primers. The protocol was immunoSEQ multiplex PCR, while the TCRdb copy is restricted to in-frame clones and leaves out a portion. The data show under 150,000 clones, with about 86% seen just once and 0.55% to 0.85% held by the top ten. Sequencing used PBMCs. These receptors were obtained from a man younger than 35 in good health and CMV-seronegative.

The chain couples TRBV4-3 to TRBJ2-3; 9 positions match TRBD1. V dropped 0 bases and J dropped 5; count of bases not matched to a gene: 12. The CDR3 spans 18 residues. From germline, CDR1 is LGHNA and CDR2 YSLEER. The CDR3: CASSQEGQGLGAVDTQYF. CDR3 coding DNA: TGCGCCAGCAGCCAAGAGGGACAGGGCCTGGGTGCGGTAGATACGCAGTATTTT.

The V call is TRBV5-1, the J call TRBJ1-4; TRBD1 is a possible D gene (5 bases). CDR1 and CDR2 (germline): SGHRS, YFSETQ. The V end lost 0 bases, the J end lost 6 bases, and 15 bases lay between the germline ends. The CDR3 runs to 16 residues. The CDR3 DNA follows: TGCGCCAGCAGCTTGGGGCCGCAGGGCGGGGATGAAAAACTGTTTTTT. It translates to CASSLGPQGGDEKLFF. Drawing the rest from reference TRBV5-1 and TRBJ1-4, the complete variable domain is KAGVTQTPRYLIKTRGQQVTLSCSPISGHRSVSWYQQTPGQGLQFLFEYFSETQRNKGNFPGRFSGRQFSNSRSEMNVSTLELGDSALYLCASSLGPQGGDEKLFFGSGTQLSVL.

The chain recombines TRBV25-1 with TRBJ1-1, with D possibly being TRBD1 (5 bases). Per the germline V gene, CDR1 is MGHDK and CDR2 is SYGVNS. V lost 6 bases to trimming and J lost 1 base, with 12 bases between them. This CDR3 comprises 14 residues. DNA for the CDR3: TGTGCCAGCAGATTAACCGACAGGAACACTGAAGCTTTCTTT. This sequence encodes CASRLTDRNTEAFF.

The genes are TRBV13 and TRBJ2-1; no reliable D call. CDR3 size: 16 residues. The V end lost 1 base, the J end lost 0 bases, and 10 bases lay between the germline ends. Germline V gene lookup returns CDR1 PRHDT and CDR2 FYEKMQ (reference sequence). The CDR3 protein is CASSLDDKSSYNEQFF. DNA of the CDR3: TGTGCCAGCAGCTTAGATGACAAGAGCTCCTACAATGAGCAGTTCTTC. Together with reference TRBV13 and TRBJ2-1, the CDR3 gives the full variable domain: AAGVIQSPRHLIKEKRETATLKCYPIPRHDTVYWYQQGPGQDPQFLISFYEKMQSDKGSIPDRFSAQQFSDYHSELNMSSLELGDSALYFCASSLDDKSSYNEQFFGPGTRLTVL.

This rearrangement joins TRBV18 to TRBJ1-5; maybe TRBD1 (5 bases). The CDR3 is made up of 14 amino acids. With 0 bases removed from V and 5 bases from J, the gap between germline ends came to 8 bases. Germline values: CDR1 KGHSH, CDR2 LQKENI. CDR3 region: CASSPPGGYQPQHF. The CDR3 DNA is TGTGCCAGCTCACCACCGGGGGGATATCAGCCCCAGCATTTT. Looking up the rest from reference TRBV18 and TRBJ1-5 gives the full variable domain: NAGVMQNPRHLVRRRGQEARLRCSPMKGHSHVYWYRQLPEEGLKFMVYLQKENIIDESGMPKERFSAEFPKEGPSILRIQQVVRGDSAAYFCASSPPGGYQPQHFGDGTRLSIL.

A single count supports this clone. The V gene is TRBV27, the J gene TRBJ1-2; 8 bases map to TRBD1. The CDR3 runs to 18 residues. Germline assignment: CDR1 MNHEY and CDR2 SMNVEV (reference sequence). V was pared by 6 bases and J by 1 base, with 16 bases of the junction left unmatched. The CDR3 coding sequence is TGTGCCAGCAGCCGTGTAATAGGACAGGGCAGAATTAACTATGGCTACACCTTC. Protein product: CASSRVIGQGRINYGYTF.

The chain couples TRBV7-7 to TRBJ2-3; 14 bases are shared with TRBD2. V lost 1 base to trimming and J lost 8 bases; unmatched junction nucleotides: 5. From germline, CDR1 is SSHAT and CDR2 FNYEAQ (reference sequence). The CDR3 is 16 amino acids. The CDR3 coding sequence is TGTGCCAGCAGCTTAGAGACTAGCGGGGGGGCCGGTACGCAGTATTTT. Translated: CASSLETSGGAGTQYF.

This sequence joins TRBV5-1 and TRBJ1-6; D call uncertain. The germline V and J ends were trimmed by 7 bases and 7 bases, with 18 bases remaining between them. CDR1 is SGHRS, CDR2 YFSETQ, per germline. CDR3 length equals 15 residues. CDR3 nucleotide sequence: TGCGCCAGCTTAATCTTCCCGGGTGACAATTCACCCCTCCACTTT. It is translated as CASLIFPGDNSPLHF. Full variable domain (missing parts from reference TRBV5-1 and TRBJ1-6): KAGVTQTPRYLIKTRGQQVTLSCSPISGHRSVSWYQQTPGQGLQFLFEYFSETQRNKGNFPGRFSGRQFSNSRSEMNVSTLELGDSALYLCASLIFPGDNSPLHFGNGTRLTVT.

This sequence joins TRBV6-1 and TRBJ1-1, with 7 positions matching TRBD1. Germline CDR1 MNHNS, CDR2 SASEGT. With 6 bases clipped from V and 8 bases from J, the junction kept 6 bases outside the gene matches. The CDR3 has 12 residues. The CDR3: CASRRQGGEAFF. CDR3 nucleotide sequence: TGTGCCAGCAGAAGACAGGGTGGGGAAGCTTTCTTT.

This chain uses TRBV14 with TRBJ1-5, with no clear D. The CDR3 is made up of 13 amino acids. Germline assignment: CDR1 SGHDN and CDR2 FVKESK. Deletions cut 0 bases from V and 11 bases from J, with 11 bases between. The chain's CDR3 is CASSQDRSRAQHF. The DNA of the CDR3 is TGTGCCAGCAGCCAAGATCGGTCTCGGGCCCAGCATTTT.

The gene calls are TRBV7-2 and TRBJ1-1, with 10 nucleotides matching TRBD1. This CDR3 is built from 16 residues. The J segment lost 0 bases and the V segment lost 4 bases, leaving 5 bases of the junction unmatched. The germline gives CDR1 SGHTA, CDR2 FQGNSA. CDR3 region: CASSSGTGVLNTEAFF. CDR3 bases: TGTGCCAGCAGCTCCGGGACAGGGGTATTGAACACTGAAGCTTTCTTT.

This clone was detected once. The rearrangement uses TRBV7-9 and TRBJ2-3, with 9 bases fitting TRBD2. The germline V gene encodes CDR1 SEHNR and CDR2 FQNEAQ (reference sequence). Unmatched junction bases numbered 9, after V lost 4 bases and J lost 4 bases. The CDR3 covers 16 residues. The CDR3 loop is CASSSERLAVSDTQYF. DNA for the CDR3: TGTGCCAGCAGCTCAGAACGACTAGCGGTCTCAGATACGCAGTATTTT.

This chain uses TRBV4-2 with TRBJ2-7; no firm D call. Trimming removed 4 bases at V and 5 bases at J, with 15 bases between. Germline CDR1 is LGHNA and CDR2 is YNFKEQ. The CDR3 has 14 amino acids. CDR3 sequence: CASSLSPGNNEQYF. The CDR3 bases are TGTGCCAGCAGCCTCTCCCCAGGTAATAACGAGCAGTACTTC.

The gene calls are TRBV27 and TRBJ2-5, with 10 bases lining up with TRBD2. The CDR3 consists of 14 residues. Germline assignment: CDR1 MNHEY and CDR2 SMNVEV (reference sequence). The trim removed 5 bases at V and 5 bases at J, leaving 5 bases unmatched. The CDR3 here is CASSPLAGGETQYF. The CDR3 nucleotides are TGTGCCAGCAGTCCGTTAGCGGGGGGCGAGACCCAGTACTTC.

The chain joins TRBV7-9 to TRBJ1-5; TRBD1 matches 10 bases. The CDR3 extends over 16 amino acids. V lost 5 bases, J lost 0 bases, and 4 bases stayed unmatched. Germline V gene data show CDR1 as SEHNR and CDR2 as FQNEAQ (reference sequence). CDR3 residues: CASSLGTGDSNQPQHF. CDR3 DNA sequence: TGTGCCAGCAGCCTAGGGACAGGGGATAGCAATCAGCCCCAGCATTTT.

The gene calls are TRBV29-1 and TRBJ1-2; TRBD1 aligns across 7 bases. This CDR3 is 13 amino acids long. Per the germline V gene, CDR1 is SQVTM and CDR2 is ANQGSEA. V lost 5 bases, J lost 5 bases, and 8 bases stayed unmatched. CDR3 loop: CSVSIRDRYGYTF. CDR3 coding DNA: TGCAGCGTTTCCATTCGGGACAGATATGGCTACACCTTC.

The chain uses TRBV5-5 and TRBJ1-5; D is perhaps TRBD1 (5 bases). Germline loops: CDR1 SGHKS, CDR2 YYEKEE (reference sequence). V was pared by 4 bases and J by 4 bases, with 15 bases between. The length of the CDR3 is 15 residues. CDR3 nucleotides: TGTGCCAGCAGCCCGGTGGGGCAGATAAATCAGCCCCAGCATTTT. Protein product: CASSPVGQINQPQHF.

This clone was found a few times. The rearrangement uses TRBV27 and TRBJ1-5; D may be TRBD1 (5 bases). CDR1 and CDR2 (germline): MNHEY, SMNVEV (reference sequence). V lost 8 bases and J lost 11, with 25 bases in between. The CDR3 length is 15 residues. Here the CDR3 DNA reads TGTGCCAGCGCAGGACCCGGGGGTCAGTTGAAAGCCCAGCATTTT. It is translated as CASAGPGGQLKAQHF.

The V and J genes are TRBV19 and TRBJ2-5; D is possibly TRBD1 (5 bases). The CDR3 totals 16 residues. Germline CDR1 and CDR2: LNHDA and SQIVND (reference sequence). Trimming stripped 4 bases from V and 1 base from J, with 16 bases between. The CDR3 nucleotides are TGTGCCAGTAGTACCGAGATGGCCAGGGCCCAAGAGACCCAGTACTTC. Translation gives CASSTEMARAQETQYF.

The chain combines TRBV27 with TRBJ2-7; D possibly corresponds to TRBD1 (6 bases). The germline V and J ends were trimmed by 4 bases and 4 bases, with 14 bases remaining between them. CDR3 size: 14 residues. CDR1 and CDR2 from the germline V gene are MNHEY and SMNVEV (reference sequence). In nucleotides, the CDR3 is TGTGCCAGCAGTTCCTGGACAGACCAATACGAGCAGTACTTC. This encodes CASSSWTDQYEQYF.

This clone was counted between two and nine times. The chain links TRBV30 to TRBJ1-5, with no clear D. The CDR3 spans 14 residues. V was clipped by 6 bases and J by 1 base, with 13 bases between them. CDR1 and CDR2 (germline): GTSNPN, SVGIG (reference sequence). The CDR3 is CACIFTGSNQPQHF. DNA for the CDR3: TGTGCCTGCATTTTCACGGGAAGCAATCAGCCCCAGCATTTT.

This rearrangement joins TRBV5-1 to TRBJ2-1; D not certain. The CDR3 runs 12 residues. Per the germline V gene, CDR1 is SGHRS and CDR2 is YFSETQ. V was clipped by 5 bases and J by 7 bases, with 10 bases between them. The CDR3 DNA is TGCGCCAGCAGGATTCAACAGAATGAGCAGTTCTTC. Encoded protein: CASRIQQNEQFF.